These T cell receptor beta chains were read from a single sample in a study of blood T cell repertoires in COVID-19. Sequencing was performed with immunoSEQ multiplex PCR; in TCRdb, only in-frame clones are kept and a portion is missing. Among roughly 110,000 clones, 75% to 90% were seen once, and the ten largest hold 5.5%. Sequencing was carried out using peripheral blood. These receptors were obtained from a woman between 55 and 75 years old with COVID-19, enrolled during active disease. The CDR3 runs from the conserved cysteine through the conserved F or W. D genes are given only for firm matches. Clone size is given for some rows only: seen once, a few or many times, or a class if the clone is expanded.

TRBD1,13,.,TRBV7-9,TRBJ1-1,CASSLGQGARAFF,TGTGCCAGCAGCTTGGGACAGGGGGCGCGGGCTTTCTTT
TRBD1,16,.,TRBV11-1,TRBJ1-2,CASSGITGETDYGYTF,TGTGCCAGCAGCGGAATAACAGGGGAGACAGACTATGGCTACACCTTC
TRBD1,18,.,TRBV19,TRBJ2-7,CASSSQGASPWETYEQYF,TGTGCCAGTAGTTCCCAGGGGGCCTCACCTTGGGAGACCTACGAGCAGTACTTC
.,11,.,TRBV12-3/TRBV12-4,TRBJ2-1,CASSSQYEQFF,TGTGCCAGCAGTTCCCAGTATGAGCAGTTCTTC
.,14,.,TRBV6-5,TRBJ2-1,CASTGVGIYNEQFF,TGTGCCAGCACGGGGGTGGGGATCTACAATGAGCAGTTCTTC
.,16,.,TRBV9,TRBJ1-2,CASSVEGGRVNYGYTF,TGTGCCAGCAGCGTAGAAGGAGGGAGAGTTAACTATGGCTACACCTTC
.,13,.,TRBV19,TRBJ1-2,CASKAAGVESYTF,TGTGCCAGTAAAGCGGCAGGGGTAGAGAGCTACACCTTC
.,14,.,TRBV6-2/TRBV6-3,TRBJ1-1,CASSFSRVNTEAFF,TGTGCCAGCAGTTTTTCCAGGGTGAACACTGAAGCTTTCTTT
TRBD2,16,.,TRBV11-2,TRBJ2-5,CASSPYSGGEGETQYF,TGTGCCAGCAGCCCCTATAGCGGGGGAGAGGGGGAGACCCAGTACTTC
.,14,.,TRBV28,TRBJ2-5,CASSLGGGQETQYF,TGTGCCAGCAGTTTAGGTGGCGGCCAAGAGACCCAGTACTTC
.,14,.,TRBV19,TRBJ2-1,CASSHPGSYNEQFF,TGTGCCAGTAGCCACCCCGGCTCCTACAATGAGCAGTTCTTC
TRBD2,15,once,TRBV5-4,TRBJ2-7,CASSLSGGNSYEQYF,TGTGCCAGCAGCCTTAGCGGGGGGAACTCCTACGAGCAGTACTTC
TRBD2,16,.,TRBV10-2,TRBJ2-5,CASSEGLAGGQETQYF,TGCGCCAGCAGTGAGGGACTAGCGGGGGGGCAAGAGACCCAGTACTTC
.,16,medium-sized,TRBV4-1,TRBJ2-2,CASSSQDRKNTGELFF,TGCGCCAGCAGCTCTCAAGACAGGAAGAACACCGGGGAGCTGTTTTTT